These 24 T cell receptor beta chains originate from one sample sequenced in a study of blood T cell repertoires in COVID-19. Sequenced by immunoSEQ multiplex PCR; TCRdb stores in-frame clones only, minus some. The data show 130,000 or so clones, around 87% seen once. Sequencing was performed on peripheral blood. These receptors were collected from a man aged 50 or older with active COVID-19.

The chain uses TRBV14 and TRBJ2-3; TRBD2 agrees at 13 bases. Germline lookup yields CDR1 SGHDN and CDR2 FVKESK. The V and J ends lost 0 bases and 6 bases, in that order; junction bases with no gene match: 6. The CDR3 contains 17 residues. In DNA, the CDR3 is TGTGCCAGCAGCCAAGAGAGACTAGCGGGGGGCGGCGATACGCAGTATTTT. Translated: CASSQERLAGGGDTQYF.

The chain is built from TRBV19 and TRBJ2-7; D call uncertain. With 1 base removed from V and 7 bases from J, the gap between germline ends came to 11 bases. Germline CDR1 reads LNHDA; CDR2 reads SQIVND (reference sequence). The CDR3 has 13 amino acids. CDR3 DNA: TGTGCCAGTAGTATAGGCGCCGTTGGTGAGCAGTACTTC. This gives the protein CASSIGAVGEQYF.

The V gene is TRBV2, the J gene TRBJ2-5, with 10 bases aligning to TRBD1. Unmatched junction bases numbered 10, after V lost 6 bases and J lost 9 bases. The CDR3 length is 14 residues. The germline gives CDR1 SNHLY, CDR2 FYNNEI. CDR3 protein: CASRTGTGARAQYF. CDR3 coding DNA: TGTGCCAGCAGAACCGGGACAGGGGCACGGGCCCAGTACTTC.

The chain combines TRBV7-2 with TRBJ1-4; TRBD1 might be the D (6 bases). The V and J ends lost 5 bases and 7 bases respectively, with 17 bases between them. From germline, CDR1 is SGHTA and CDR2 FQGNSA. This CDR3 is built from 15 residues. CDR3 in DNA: TGTGCCAGCAGCCAAGGGACATCGCGTGTTGAAAAACTGTTTTTT. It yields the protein CASSQGTSRVEKLFF.

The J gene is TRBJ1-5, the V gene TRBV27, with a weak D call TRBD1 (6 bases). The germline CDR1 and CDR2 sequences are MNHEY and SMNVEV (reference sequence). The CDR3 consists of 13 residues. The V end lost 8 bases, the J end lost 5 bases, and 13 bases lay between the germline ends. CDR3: CASSNGGHQPQHF. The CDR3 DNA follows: TGTGCCAGCTCAAATGGGGGCCATCAGCCCCAGCATTTT.

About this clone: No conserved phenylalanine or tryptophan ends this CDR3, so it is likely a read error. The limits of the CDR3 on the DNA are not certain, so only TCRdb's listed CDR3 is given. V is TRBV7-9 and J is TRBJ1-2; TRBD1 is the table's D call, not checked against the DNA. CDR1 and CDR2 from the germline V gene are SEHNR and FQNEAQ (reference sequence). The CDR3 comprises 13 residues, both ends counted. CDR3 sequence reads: CASSLTGTGFPTY.

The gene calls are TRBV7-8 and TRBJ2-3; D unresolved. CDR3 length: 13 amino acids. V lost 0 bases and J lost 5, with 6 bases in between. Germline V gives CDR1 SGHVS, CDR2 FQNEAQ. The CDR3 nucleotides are TGTGCCAGCAGCTTAGCGGCCAGAGATACGCAGTATTTT. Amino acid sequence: CASSLAARDTQYF.

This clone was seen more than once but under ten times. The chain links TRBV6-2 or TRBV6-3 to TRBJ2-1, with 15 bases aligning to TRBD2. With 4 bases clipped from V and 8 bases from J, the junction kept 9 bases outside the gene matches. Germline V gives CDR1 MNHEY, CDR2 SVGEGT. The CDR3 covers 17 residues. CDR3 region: CASSSRTSGGAWDEQFF. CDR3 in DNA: TGTGCCAGCAGTTCCCGGACTAGCGGGGGGGCCTGGGATGAGCAGTTCTTC.

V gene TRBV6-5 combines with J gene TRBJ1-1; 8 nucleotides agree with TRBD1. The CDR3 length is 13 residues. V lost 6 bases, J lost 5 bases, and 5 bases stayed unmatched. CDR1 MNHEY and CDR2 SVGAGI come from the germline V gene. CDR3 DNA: TGTGCCAGCAGCGGACAGGGTTGGACTGAAGCTTTCTTT. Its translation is CASSGQGWTEAFF.

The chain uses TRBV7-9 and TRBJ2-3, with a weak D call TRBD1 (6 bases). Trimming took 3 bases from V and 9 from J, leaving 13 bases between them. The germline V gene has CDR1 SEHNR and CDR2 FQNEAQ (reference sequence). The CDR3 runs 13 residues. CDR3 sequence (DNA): TGTGCCAGCAGCTTGAGCAGGGGATGGACGCAGTATTTT. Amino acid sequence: CASSLSRGWTQYF.

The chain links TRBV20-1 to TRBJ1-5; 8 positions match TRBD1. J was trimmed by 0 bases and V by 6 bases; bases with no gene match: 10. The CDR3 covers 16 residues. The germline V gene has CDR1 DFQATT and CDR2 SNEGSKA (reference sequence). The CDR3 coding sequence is TGCAGTGCGAGTCGCCGGGACAGGATTAGCAATCAGCCCCAGCATTTT. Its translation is CSASRRDRISNQPQHF.

CDR3 sequence: CASSPALVYEQYF. The DNA for the CDR3 is TGTGCCAGCTCACCGGCTTTGGTCTACGAGCAGTACTTC. The V gene is TRBV18, the J gene TRBJ2-7; D gene unclear. CDR1 is KGHSH, CDR2 LQKENI, per germline. The CDR3 has 13 amino acids. V was shortened by 3 bases and J by 3 bases, with 9 bases between the two germline ends.

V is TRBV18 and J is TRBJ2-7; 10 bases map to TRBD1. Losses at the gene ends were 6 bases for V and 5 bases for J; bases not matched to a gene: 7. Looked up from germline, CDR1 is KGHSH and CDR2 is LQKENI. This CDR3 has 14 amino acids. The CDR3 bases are TGTGCCAGCTCCGAGGACAGGGGGATCGACGAGCAGTACTTC. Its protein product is CASSEDRGIDEQYF.

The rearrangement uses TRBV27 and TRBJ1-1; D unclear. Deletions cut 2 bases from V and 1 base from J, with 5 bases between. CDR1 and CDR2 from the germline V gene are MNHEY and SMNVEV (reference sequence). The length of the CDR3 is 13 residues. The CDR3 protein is CASSLNRNTEAFF. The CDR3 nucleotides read TGTGCCAGCAGTTTAAATAGGAACACTGAAGCTTTCTTT.

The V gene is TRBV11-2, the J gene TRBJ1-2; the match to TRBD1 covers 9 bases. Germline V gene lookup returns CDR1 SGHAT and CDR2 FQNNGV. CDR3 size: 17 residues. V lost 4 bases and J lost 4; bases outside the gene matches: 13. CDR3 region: CASSSNRRDRAPYGYTF. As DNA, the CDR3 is TGTGCCAGCAGCTCAAATAGGAGGGACAGGGCTCCCTATGGCTACACCTTC. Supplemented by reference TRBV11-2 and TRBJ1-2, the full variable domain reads EAGVAQSPRYKIIEKRQSVAFWCNPISGHATLYWYQQILGQGPKLLIQFQNNGVVDDSQLPKDRFSAERLKGVDSTLKIQPAKLEDSAVYLCASSSNRRDRAPYGYTFGSGTRLTVV.

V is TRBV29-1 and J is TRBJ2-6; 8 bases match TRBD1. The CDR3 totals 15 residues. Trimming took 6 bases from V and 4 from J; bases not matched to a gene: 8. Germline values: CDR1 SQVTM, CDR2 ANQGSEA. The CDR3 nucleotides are TGCAGCGTCGGGGGACAGGCCCGGGGGGCCAACGTCCTGACTTTC. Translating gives CSVGGQARGANVLTF.

The CDR3 sequence is CASSPGAGALETQYF. The CDR3 DNA reads TGTGCCAGCAGCCCAGGCGCGGGGGCTTTAGAGACCCAGTACTTC. This chain links TRBV7-2 with TRBJ2-5; D is perhaps TRBD2 (7 bases). V gave up 5 bases and J gave up 4 bases, with 17 bases separating them. The CDR3 consists of 15 residues. CDR1 is SGHTA and CDR2 is FQGNSA in the germline V gene.

CDR3 sequence: CASSSYTDTQYF. The CDR3 DNA is TGTGCCAGCAGCTCCTACACAGATACGCAGTATTTT. The J gene is TRBJ2-3, the V gene TRBV7-6; D is unclear. Germline CDR1 and CDR2: SGHVS and FNYEAQ. The CDR3 spans 12 residues. V gave up 4 bases and J gave up 2 bases, with 4 bases separating them.

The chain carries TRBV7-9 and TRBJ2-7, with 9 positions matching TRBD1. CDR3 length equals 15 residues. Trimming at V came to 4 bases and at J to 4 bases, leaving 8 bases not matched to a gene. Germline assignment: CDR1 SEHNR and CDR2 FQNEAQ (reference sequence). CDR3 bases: TGTGCCAGCAGCTCCCCCCGGGACAGGGTTTACGAGCAGTACTTC. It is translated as CASSSPRDRVYEQYF.

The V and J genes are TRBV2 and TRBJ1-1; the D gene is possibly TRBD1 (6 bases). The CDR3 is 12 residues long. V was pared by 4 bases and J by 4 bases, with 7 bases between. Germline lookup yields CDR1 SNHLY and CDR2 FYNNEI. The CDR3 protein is CASSGQATEAFF. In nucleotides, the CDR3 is TGTGCCAGCAGTGGACAGGCCACTGAAGCTTTCTTT.

The CDR3 sequence is CASSWGVMVETQYF. For the CDR3, the DNA is TGTGCCAGCAGCTGGGGGGTAATGGTGGAGACCCAGTACTTC. This chain joins TRBV5-4 and TRBJ2-5; a weak D match, TRBD2 (6 bases). V lost 3 bases and J 5 bases, leaving 14 bases between the germline ends. This CDR3 has 14 amino acids. Germline CDR1 and CDR2: SGHNT and YYREEE (reference sequence).

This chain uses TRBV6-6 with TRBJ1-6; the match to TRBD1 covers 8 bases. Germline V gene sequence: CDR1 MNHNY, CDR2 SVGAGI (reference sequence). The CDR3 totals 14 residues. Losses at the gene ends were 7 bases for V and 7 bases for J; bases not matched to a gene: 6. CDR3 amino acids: CASTQDRVNSPLHF. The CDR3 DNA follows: TGTGCCAGCACCCAGGACAGGGTAAATTCACCCCTCCACTTT.

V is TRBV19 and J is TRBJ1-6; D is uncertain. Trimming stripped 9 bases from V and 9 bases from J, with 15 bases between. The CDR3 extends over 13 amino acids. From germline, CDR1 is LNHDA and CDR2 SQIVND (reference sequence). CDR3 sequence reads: CASGVATRSPLHF. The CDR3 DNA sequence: TGTGCCAGCGGGGTGGCAACGCGTTCACCCCTCCACTTT.

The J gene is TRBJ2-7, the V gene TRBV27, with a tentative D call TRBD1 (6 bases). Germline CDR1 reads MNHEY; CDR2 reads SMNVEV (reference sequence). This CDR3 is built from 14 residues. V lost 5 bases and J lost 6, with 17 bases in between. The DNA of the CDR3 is TGTGCCAGCAGTGTAAGCAAACAGGGTGGCGAGCAGTACTTC. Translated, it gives CASSVSKQGGEQYF.